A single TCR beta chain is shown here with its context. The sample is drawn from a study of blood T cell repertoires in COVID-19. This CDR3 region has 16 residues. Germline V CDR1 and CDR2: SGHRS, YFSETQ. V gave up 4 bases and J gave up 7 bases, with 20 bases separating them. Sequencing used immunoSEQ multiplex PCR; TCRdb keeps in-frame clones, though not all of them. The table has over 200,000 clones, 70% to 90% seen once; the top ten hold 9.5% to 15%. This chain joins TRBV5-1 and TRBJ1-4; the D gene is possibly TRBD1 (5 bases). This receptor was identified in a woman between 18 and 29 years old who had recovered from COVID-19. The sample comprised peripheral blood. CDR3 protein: CASSRTGGGISEKLFF. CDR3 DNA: TGCGCCAGCAGCCGGACGGGCGGGGGGATTAGTGAAAAACTGTTTTTT.